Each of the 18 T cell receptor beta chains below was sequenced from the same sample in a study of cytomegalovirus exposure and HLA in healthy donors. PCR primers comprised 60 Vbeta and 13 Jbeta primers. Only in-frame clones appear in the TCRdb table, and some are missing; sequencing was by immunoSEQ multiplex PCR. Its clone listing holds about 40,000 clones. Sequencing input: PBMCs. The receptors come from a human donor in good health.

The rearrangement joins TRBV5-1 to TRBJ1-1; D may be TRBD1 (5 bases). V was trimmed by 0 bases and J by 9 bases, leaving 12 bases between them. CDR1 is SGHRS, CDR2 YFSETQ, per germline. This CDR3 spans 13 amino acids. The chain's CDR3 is CASSLGTQFKAFF. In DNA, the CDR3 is TGCGCCAGCAGCTTGGGGACACAATTCAAAGCTTTCTTT.

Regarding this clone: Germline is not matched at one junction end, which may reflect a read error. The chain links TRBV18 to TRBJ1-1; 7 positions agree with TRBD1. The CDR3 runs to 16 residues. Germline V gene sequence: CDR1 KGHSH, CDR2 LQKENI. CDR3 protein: CASAPSPTGMNTEAFF. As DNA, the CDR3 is TGTGCCAGCGCACCCTCGCCGACAGGGATGAACACTGAAGCTTTCTTT.

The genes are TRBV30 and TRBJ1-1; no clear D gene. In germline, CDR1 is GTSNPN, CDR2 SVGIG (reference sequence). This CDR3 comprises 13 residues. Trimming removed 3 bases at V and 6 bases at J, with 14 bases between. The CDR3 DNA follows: TGTGCCTGGAGCCTAAGTACCATCGCTGAAGCTTTCTTT. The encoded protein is CAWSLSTIAEAFF. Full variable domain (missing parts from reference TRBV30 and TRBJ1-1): SQTIHQWPATLVQPVGSPLSLECTVEGTSNPNLYWYRQAAGRGLQLLFYSVGIGQISSEVPQNLSASRPQDRQFILSSKKLLLSDSGFYLCAWSLSTIAEAFFGQGTRLTVV.

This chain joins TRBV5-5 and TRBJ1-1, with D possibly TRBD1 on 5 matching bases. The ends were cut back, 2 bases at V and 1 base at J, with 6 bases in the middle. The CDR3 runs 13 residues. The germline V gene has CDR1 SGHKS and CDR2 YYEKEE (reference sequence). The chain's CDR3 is CASSLTGNTEAFF. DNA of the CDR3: TGTGCCAGCAGCTTAACAGGGAACACTGAAGCTTTCTTT. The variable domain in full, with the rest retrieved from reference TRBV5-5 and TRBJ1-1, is DAGVTQSPTHLIKTRGQQVTLRCSPISGHKSVSWYQQVLGQGPQFIFQYYEKEERGRGNFPDRFSARQFPNYSSELNVNALLLGDSALYLCASSLTGNTEAFFGQGTRLTVV.

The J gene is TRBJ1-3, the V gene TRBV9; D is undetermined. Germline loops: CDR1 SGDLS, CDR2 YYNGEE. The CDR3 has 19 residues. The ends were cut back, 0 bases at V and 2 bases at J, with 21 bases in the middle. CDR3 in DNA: TGTGCCAGCAGCGTAGGTAGCGGGTGGCAGCACGAGGCTGGAAACACCATATATTTT. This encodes CASSVGSGWQHEAGNTIYF.

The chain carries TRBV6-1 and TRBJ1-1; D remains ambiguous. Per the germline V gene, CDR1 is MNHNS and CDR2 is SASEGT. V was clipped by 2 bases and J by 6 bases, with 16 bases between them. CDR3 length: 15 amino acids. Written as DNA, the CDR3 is TGTGCCAGCAGTGAACGGGCAGGCCGTAGCGCTGAAGCTTTCTTT. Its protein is CASSERAGRSAEAFF.

The CDR3 nucleotides are TGTGCCAGCAGCTTGCACGAGGGGGCGTCATACCAAGAGACCCAGTACTTC. Translating it yields CASSLHEGASYQETQYF. The gene calls are TRBV5-8 and TRBJ2-5; 7 nucleotides align to TRBD1. The ends lost 1 base at V and 0 bases at J; junction bases unmatched: 9. The germline V gene has CDR1 SGHTS and CDR2 YDEGEE. This CDR3 spans 17 amino acids.

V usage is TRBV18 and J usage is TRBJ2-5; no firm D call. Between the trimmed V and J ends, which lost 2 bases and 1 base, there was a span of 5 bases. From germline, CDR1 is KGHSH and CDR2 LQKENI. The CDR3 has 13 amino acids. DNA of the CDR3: TGTGCCAGCTCACCAAACACCCAAGAGACCCAGTACTTC. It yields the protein CASSPNTQETQYF.

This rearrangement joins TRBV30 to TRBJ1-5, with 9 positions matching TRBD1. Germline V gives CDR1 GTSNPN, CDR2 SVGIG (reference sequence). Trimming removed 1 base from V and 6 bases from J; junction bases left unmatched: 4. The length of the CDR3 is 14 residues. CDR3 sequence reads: CAWSADRGSQPQHF. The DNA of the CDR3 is TGTGCCTGGAGTGCCGACAGGGGGAGTCAGCCCCAGCATTTT.

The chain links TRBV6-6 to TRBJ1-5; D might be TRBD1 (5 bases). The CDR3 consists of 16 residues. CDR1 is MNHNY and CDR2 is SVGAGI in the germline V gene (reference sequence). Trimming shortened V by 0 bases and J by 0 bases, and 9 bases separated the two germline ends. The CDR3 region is CASSYSPGDSNQPQHF. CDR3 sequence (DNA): TGTGCCAGCAGTTACTCGCCGGGGGATAGCAATCAGCCCCAGCATTTT.

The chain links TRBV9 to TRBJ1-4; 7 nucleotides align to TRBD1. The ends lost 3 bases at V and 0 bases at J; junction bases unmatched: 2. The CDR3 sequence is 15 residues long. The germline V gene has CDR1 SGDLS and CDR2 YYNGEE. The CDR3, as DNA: TGTGCCAGCAGCGAAACAGGGGCAACTAATGAAAAACTGTTTTTT. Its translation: CASSETGATNEKLFF. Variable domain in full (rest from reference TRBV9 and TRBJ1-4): DSGVTQTPKHLITATGQRVTLRCSPRSGDLSVYWYQQSLDQGLQFLIQYYNGEERAKGNILERFSAQQFPDLHSELNLSSLELGDSALYFCASSETGATNEKLFFGSGTQLSVL.

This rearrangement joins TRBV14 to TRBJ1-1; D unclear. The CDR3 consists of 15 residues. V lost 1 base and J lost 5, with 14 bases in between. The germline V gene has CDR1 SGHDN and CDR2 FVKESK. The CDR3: CASSQGVGYATEAFF. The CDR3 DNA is TGTGCCAGCAGCCAAGGGGTGGGCTACGCTACTGAAGCTTTCTTT.

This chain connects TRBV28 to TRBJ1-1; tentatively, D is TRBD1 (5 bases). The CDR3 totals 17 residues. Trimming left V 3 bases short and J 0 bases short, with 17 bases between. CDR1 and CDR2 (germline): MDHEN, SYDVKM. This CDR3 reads CASSFPGVGPMNTEAFF. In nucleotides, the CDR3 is TGTGCCAGCAGTTTCCCCGGTGTGGGGCCCATGAACACTGAAGCTTTCTTT.

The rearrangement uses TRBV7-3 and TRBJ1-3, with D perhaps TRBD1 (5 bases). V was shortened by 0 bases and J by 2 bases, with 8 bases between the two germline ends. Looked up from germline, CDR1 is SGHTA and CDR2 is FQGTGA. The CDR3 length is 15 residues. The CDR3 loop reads CASSLTGTPGNTIYF. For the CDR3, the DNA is TGTGCCAGCAGCTTAACAGGGACTCCTGGAAACACCATATATTTT.

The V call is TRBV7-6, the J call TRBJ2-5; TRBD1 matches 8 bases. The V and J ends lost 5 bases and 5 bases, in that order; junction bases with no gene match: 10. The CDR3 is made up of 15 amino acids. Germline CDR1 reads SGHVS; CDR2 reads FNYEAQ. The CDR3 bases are TGTGCCAGCAGCCCCCAACAGGGGGGATCGGAGACCCAGTACTTC. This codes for CASSPQQGGSETQYF.

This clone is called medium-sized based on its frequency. CDR3: CASSEGDRCERSPLHF. CDR3 in DNA: TGCGCCAGCAGTGAAGGAGACAGGTGCGAAAGATCACCCCTCCACTTT. J is TRBJ1-6 and V is TRBV10-1; weak D call: TRBD1 (6 bases). CDR1 and CDR2 (germline): WNHNN, SYGVQD (reference sequence). Trimming took 3 bases from V and 10 from J, leaving 19 bases between them. CDR3 length equals 16 residues.

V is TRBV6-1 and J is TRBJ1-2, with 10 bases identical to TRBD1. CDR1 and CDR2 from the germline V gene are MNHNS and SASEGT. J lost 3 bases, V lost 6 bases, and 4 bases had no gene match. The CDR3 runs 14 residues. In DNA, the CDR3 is TGTGCCAGCAGCATGACAGGGGGCGACTATGGCTACACCTTC. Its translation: CASSMTGGDYGYTF.

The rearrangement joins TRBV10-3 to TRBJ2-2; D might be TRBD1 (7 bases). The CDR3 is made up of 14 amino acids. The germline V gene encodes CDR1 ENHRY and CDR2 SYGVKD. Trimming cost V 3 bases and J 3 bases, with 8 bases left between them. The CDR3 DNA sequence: TGTGCCATCAGTGACAGGGGGGACACCGGGGAGCTGTTTTTT. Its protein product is CAISDRGDTGELFF.